This T cell receptor beta chain derives from a study of breast tumors, draining lymph nodes, adjacent tissues. Study-wide results and caveats: The data were judged consistent with most tumor T cells coming from lymph node and expanding in tumor. Luminal-like breast cancer showed significantly higher tumor–nontumor repertoire similarity than basal-like. That most tumor T cells come from lymph nodes remained unproven. Compared with lymph nodes, tumors were less diverse; compared with nontumor tissue, more.

The sample holds a few counts of this clonotype. As yet, its antigen is unknown. The lymph nodes were axillary draining lymph nodes from breast cancer patients. The CDR3 runs to 17 residues. The germline V gene encodes CDR1 SGHDT and CDR2 YYEEEE. V was cut by 3 bases and J by 4 bases, with 20 bases left in between. TCRdb redid the calling of the multiplex PCR reads with MiXCR, one entry per CDR3 protein. The profile shows about 130,000 distinct CDR3 sequences, under 25% of them singletons. The chain uses TRBV5-6 and TRBJ1-5; D is possibly TRBD1 (5 bases). The specimen sequenced was axillary lymph node tissue. The receptor was derived from a female donor with breast cancer. Some clones in this sample may be carry-over from other donors' samples. The CDR3 DNA is TGTGCCAGCAGCTCTTGGGGGTGGGACGACCGAAATCAGCCCCAGCATTTT. Amino acid sequence: CASSSWGWDDRNQPQHF.